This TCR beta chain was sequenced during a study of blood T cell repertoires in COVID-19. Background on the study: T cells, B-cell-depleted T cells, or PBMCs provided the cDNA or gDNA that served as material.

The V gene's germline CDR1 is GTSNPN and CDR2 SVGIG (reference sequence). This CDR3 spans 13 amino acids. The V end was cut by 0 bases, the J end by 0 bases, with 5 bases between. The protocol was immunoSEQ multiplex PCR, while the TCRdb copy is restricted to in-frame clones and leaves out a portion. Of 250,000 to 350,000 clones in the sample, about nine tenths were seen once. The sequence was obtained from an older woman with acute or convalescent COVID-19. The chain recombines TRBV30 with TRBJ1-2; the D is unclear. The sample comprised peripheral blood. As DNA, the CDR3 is TGTGCCTGGAGTGTTCAGACTAACTATGGCTACACCTTC. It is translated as CAWSVQTNYGYTF.